This T cell receptor beta chain was retrieved from a study of blood T cell repertoires in COVID-19. About the research overall: Material from acute and convalescent COVID-19 was sourced from the United States, Italy and Spain. T cells, B-cell-depleted T cells, or PBMCs provided the cDNA or gDNA that served as material.

Trimming cost V 4 bases and J 4 bases, with 12 bases left between them. Germline V CDR1 and CDR2: LGHNA, YNFKEQ. The CDR3 covers 14 residues. In the original workflow: Estimation of nucleated cell counts relied on the amplification of reference gene primers. Measured with immunoSEQ multiplex PCR; TCRdb has only the in-frame clones, and not every one. That table gives V, J and clone size, and the DNA gave D and trimming. The sample holds a few hundred thousand clones, 75% to 90% seen once. Material for sequencing was peripheral blood. The sequence derives from a man in his thirties or forties with active or convalescent COVID-19. V and J are TRBV4-2 and TRBJ2-3; weak D call: TRBD1 (6 bases). CDR3 amino acids: CASSLYTGPDTQYF. The CDR3 nucleotides are TGTGCCAGCAGCCTATACACAGGGCCAGATACGCAGTATTTT.